This entry lists 21 T cell receptor beta chains sequenced from one sample in a study of cytomegalovirus exposure and HLA in healthy donors. The PCR contained 60 Vbeta and 13 Jbeta primers. Profiled with immunoSEQ multiplex PCR; TCRdb holds only in-frame clones, not every one. The repertoire holds 100,000 or so clones, with more than 60% as singletons. The sample comprised PBMCs. Every receptor here comes from a female donor in good health and CMV-seropositive.

The J gene is TRBJ1-1, the V gene TRBV19; possible D gene TRBD1, 5 bases. Germline CDR1 is LNHDA and CDR2 is SQIVND (reference sequence). Trimming removed 4 bases from V and 1 base from J, with 13 bases in between. The CDR3 has 15 amino acids. The CDR3 spells CASSKLQARNTEAFF. CDR3 bases: TGTGCCAGTAGTAAACTACAGGCTAGGAACACTGAAGCTTTCTTT.

The chain uses TRBV5-1 and TRBJ2-7, with 10 bases that match TRBD2. Germline V lookup: CDR1 SGHRS, CDR2 YFSETQ. The CDR3 is made up of 14 amino acids. Trimming at V came to 3 bases and at J to 3 bases, leaving 3 bases not matched to a gene. The chain's CDR3 is CASSWTSGNYEQYF. The CDR3 DNA is TGCGCCAGCAGCTGGACTAGCGGTAACTACGAGCAGTACTTC. Together with reference TRBV5-1 and TRBJ2-7, the CDR3 gives the full variable domain: KAGVTQTPRYLIKTRGQQVTLSCSPISGHRSVSWYQQTPGQGLQFLFEYFSETQRNKGNFPGRFSGRQFSNSRSEMNVSTLELGDSALYLCASSWTSGNYEQYFGPGTRLTVT.

This clone was counted a single time. The chain joins TRBV18 to TRBJ1-2; D is ambiguous. The V end was cut by 4 bases, the J end by 3 bases, with 9 bases between. Per the germline V gene, CDR1 is KGHSH and CDR2 is LQKENI. CDR3 length equals 13 residues. For the CDR3, the DNA is TGTGCCAGCTCACTAGATGGTGACTATGGCTACACCTTC. It yields the protein CASSLDGDYGYTF.

V usage is TRBV6-5 and J usage is TRBJ2-7, with 8 bases fitting TRBD1. There are 15 residues in the CDR3. Germline CDR1 is MNHEY and CDR2 is SVGAGI. V lost 7 bases and J lost 0; bases outside the gene matches: 8. CDR3 in amino acids: CASTPRTGSSYEQYF. As DNA, the CDR3 is TGTGCCAGCACCCCCCGGACAGGGAGCTCCTACGAGCAGTACTTC.

The rearrangement links TRBV30 to TRBJ2-1, with 8 positions matching TRBD2. Germline V gene lookup returns CDR1 GTSNPN and CDR2 SVGIG (reference sequence). V dropped 5 bases and J dropped 5; count of bases not matched to a gene: 17. This CDR3 contains 17 residues. CDR3 sequence (DNA): TGTGCCTGGGTACGCCCGGGACTAGGAATTTACCACAATGAGCAGTTCTTC. Amino acids: CAWVRPGLGIYHNEQFF. Filled out from reference TRBV30 and TRBJ2-1, the complete variable domain reads SQTIHQWPATLVQPVGSPLSLECTVEGTSNPNLYWYRQAAGRGLQLLFYSVGIGQISSEVPQNLSASRPQDRQFILSSKKLLLSDSGFYLCAWVRPGLGIYHNEQFFGPGTRLTVL.

This clone was detected a few times. This chain uses TRBV4-1 with TRBJ1-2; 10 bases line up with TRBD1. This CDR3 contains 17 residues. CDR1 MGHRA and CDR2 YSYEKL come from the germline V gene. J gave up 7 bases and V 8 bases, and 19 bases lay outside the gene matches. The CDR3 is CASGPGGQGFSAAGYTF. In DNA, the CDR3 is TGCGCCAGCGGTCCCGGGGGACAGGGGTTCTCAGCTGCTGGCTACACCTTC.

The rearrangement uses TRBV5-1 and TRBJ1-5; D is undetermined. V was trimmed by 0 bases and J by 4 bases, leaving 5 bases between them. Germline assignment: CDR1 SGHRS and CDR2 YFSETQ. The CDR3 covers 13 residues. CDR3 loop: CASSLAMNQPQHF. For the CDR3, the DNA is TGCGCCAGCAGCTTGGCCATGAATCAGCCCCAGCATTTT.

The chain links TRBV6-6 to TRBJ2-7, with TRBD2 as a possible D gene (5 bases). With 0 bases removed from V and 2 bases from J, the gap between germline ends came to 11 bases. CDR1 is MNHNY and CDR2 is SVGAGI in the germline V gene (reference sequence). The CDR3 covers 15 residues. This chain's CDR3 is CASSYSAGRTYEQYF. The CDR3 DNA sequence: TGTGCCAGCAGTTACTCGGCGGGCAGGACCTACGAGCAGTACTTC.

The chain uses TRBV18 and TRBJ2-7, with D possibly TRBD1 on 6 matching bases. Germline V gives CDR1 KGHSH, CDR2 LQKENI. The CDR3 is made up of 15 amino acids. V dropped 6 bases and J dropped 4 bases, with 19 bases sitting between them. The CDR3 DNA reads as TGTGCCAGCTCTCAGGACAGTCGCTCGGGATACGAGCAGTACTTC. Translation: CASSQDSRSGYEQYF.

The chain recombines TRBV2 with TRBJ2-2; TRBD2 matches at 12 bases. V lost 6 bases to trimming and J lost 4 bases; unmatched junction nucleotides: 9. The CDR3 length is 17 residues. CDR1 SNHLY and CDR2 FYNNEI come from the germline V gene. CDR3 sequence reads: CASSMTSGRSSTGELFF. CDR3 bases: TGTGCCAGCAGCATGACTAGCGGGAGAAGTAGCACCGGGGAGCTGTTTTTT. The full variable domain, in which reference TRBV2 and TRBJ2-2 provide the parts outside the CDR3, is EPEVTQTPSHQVTQMGQEVILRCVPISNHLYFYWYRQILGQKVEFLVSFYNNEISEKSEIFDDQFSVERPDGSNFTLKIRSTKLEDSAMYFCASSMTSGRSSTGELFFGEGSRLTVL.

This clone was counted only a few times. The chain employs TRBV27 and TRBJ1-1; D may be TRBD1 (5 bases). V dropped 4 bases and J dropped 6 bases, with 15 bases sitting between them. The CDR3 extends over 14 amino acids. Germline CDR1 reads MNHEY; CDR2 reads SMNVEV (reference sequence). The CDR3: CASSSDGGIAEAFF. CDR3 DNA sequence: TGTGCCAGCAGTTCGGACGGGGGGATCGCTGAAGCTTTCTTT.

CDR3 coding DNA: TGTGCCAGCAGTAGACTAGCGGGATTGAATGAGCAGTTCTTC. Translated, it gives CASSRLAGLNEQFF. The chain has TRBV7-6 and TRBJ2-1; 11 bases map to TRBD2. The junction had 5 bases not matched to a gene; V was cut back by 6 bases and J by 7 bases. Germline loops: CDR1 SGHVS, CDR2 FNYEAQ. The CDR3 is 14 residues long.

This rearrangement joins TRBV12-5 to TRBJ2-3, with 10 bases identical to TRBD2. The CDR3 has 14 amino acids. Per the germline V gene, CDR1 is LGHNT and CDR2 is FRNRAP. After removal of 6 bases from V and 4 bases from J, the junction contained 4 bases not matched to a gene. The CDR3 loop reads CASGLGLAADTQYF. For the CDR3, the DNA is TGTGCTAGTGGCCTCGGACTAGCGGCAGATACGCAGTATTTT.

CDR3 nucleotide sequence: TGTGCCAGCAGGTATAGCGGGAGGGCCGGAGAGACCCAGTACTTC. Its translation: CASRYSGRAGETQYF. This chain uses TRBV28 with TRBJ2-5, with 11 bases fitting TRBD2. The CDR3 is 15 amino acids. Trimming took 6 bases from V and 4 from J; bases not matched to a gene: 7. Germline loops: CDR1 MDHEN, CDR2 SYDVKM.

The V gene is TRBV19, the J gene TRBJ2-1; 10 bases align to TRBD2. The CDR3 is made up of 16 amino acids. V was clipped by 3 bases and J by 2 bases; unmatched bases: 4. The germline V gene encodes CDR1 LNHDA and CDR2 SQIVND (reference sequence). The DNA for the CDR3 is TGTGCCAGTAGTATTAGGACTAGCGGTGCCTACAATGAGCAGTTCTTC. Translating it yields CASSIRTSGAYNEQFF.

This rearrangement joins TRBV6-5 to TRBJ2-3, with D perhaps matching TRBD2 (7 bases). The CDR3 is 14 residues long. V dropped 8 bases and J dropped 3 bases, with 15 bases sitting between them. Germline lookup yields CDR1 MNHEY and CDR2 SVGAGI. CDR3 nucleotides: TGTGCCAGCCCTCTAGGGGGAGGGACAGATACGCAGTATTTT. This codes for CASPLGGGTDTQYF.

The chain is built from TRBV21-1 and TRBJ2-1; TRBD2, the table's D call, was not compared with the DNA. TRBV21-1 is assigned pseudogene status. The CDR3 totals 15 residues. The CDR3 here is CASSPLAGHGDEQFF. CDR3 in DNA: TGTGCCAGCAGCCCACTAGCGGGGCACGGCGATGAGCAGTTCTTC.

The genes are TRBV25-1 and TRBJ2-2, with no clear D. The CDR3 consists of 14 residues. Germline V lookup: CDR1 MGHDK, CDR2 SYGVNS. V lost 4 bases and J 3 bases, leaving 9 bases between the germline ends. CDR3 sequence reads: CASSGRSDTGELFF. The CDR3 bases are TGTGCCAGCAGTGGTCGGTCGGACACCGGGGAGCTGTTTTTT.

The chain couples TRBV5-5 to TRBJ2-1; the D gene is possibly TRBD2 (6 bases). CDR1 SGHKS and CDR2 YYEKEE come from the germline V gene (reference sequence). The CDR3 covers 16 residues. V lost 1 base and J lost 9, with 20 bases in between. This CDR3 is CASSLIPGSSRTEQFF. CDR3 coding DNA: TGTGCCAGCAGCTTGATACCCGGGAGTTCGAGGACTGAGCAGTTCTTC.

The V gene is TRBV28, the J gene TRBJ2-6; D is perhaps TRBD2 (6 bases). The CDR3 is 14 residues long. V shed 6 bases and J shed 12 bases, with 18 bases lying between them. CDR1 is MDHEN and CDR2 is SYDVKM in the germline V gene. The chain's CDR3 is CASSPRLDQVVLTF. The CDR3 nucleotides are TGTGCCAGCAGCCCGAGACTAGATCAGGTCGTCCTGACTTTC.

This clone has only one observation. The genes are TRBV5-8 and TRBJ2-3; TRBD1 matches at 7 bases. The CDR3 contains 15 residues. Germline V gene sequence: CDR1 SGHTS, CDR2 YDEGEE. V trimming: 4 bases; J trimming: 6 bases; junction bases outside the gene matches: 11. CDR3 residues: CASSSGQVGVDTQYF. For the CDR3, the DNA is TGTGCCAGCAGCAGTGGACAGGTTGGTGTTGATACGCAGTATTTT.